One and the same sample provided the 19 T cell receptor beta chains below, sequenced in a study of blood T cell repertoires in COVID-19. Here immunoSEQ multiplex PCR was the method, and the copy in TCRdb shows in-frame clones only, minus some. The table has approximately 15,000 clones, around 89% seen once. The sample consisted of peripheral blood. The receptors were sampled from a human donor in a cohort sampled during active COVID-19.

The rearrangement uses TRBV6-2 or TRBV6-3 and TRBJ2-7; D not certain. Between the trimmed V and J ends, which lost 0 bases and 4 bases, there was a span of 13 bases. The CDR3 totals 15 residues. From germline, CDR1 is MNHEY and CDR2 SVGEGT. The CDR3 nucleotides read TGTGCCAGCAGTTACTCAGAGACATCAAGGTACGAGCAGTACTTC. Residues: CASSYSETSRYEQYF.

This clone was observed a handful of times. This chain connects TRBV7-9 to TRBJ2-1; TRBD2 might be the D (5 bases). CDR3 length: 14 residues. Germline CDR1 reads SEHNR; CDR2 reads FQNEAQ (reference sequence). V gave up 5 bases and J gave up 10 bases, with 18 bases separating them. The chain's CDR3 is CASSTEGKPKEQFF. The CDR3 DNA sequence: TGTGCCAGCAGCACAGAGGGCAAACCTAAGGAGCAGTTCTTC.

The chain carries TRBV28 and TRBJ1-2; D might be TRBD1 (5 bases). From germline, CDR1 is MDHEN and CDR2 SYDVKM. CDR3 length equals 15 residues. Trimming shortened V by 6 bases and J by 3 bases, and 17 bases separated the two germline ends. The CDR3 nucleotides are TGTGCCAGCAGAGCAACAGGTTTGAGTGACTATGGCTACACCTTC. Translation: CASRATGLSDYGYTF.

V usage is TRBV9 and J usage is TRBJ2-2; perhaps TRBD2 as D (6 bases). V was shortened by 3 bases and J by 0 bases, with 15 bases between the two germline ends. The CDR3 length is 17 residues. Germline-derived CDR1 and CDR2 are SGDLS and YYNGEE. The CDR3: CASSAVLGLPNTGELFF. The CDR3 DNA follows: TGTGCCAGCAGCGCCGTACTGGGACTCCCGAACACCGGGGAGCTGTTTTTT. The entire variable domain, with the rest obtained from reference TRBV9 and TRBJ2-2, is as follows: DSGVTQTPKHLITATGQRVTLRCSPRSGDLSVYWYQQSLDQGLQFLIQYYNGEERAKGNILERFSAQQFPDLHSELNLSSLELGDSALYFCASSAVLGLPNTGELFFGEGSRLTVL.

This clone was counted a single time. The CDR3 DNA reads TGTGCCAGCACCCCCCTTGGAGGGTTTTATGGCTACACCTTC. Encoded protein: CASTPLGGFYGYTF. The chain joins TRBV28 to TRBJ1-2; D is undetermined. The CDR3 totals 14 residues. V lost 7 bases, J lost 5 bases, and 17 bases lay in between. Germline lookup yields CDR1 MDHEN and CDR2 SYDVKM.

The CDR3 protein is CASSLNRVNTEAFF. The CDR3 DNA reads as TGTGCCAGCAGCTTAAACAGGGTGAACACTGAAGCTTTCTTT. The chain joins TRBV7-9 to TRBJ1-1, with a possible D match to TRBD1 (6 bases). The ends were cut back, 2 bases at V and 0 bases at J, with 7 bases in the middle. Germline lookup yields CDR1 SEHNR and CDR2 FQNEAQ (reference sequence). CDR3 length: 14 amino acids.

The CDR3, as DNA: TGTGCCAGCAGCTTAGTAGGGAGGTCGGGTGAAAAACTGTTTTTT. Its translation: CASSLVGRSGEKLFF. The chain links TRBV7-2 to TRBJ1-4; D is uncertain. Looked up from germline, CDR1 is SGHTA and CDR2 is FQGNSA. V lost 1 base and J 7 bases, leaving 13 bases between the germline ends. The CDR3 is 15 amino acids.

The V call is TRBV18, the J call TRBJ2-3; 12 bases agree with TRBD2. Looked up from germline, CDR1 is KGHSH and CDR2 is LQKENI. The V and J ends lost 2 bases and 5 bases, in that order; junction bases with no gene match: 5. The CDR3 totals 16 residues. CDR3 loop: CASSPSSGGAGDTQYF. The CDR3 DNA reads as TGTGCCAGCTCACCATCTAGCGGGGGGGCCGGAGATACGCAGTATTTT.

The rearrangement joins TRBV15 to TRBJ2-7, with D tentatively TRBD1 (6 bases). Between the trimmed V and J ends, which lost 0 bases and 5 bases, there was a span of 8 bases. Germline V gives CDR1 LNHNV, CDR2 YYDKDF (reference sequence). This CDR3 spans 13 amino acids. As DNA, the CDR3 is TGTGCCACCAGCAGAGAAGCAGGGGACGAGCAGTACTTC. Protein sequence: CATSREAGDEQYF.

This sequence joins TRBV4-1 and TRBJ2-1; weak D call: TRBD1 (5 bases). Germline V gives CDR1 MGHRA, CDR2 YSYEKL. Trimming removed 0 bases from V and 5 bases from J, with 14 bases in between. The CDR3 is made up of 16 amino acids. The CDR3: CASSQDTGYLNNEQFF. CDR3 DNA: TGCGCCAGCAGCCAAGATACAGGATATCTAAACAATGAGCAGTTCTTC.

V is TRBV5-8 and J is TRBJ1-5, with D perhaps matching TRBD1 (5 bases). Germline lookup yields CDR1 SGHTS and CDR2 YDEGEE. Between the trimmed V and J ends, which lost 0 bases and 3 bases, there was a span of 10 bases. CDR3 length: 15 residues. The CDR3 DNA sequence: TGTGCCAGCAGCTTGGTAAGGGGCAACAATCAGCCCCAGCATTTT. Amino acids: CASSLVRGNNQPQHF.

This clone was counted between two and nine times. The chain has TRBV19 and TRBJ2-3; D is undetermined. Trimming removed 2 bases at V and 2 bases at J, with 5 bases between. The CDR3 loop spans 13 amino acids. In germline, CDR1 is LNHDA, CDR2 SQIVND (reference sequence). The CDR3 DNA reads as TGTGCCAGTAGTATACACTTCACAGATACGCAGTATTTT. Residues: CASSIHFTDTQYF. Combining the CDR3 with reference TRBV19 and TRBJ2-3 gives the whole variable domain DGGITQSPKYLFRKEGQNVTLSCEQNLNHDAMYWYRQDPGQGLRLIYYSQIVNDFQKGDIAEGYSVSREKKESFPLTVTSAQKNPTAFYLCASSIHFTDTQYFGPGTRLTVL.

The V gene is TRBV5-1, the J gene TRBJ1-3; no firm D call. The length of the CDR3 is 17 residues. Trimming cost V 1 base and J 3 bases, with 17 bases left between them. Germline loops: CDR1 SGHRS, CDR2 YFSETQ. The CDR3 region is CASSLRTPGSYGNTIYF. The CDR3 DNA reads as TGCGCCAGCAGCTTGCGTACCCCCGGGAGTTATGGAAACACCATATATTTT.

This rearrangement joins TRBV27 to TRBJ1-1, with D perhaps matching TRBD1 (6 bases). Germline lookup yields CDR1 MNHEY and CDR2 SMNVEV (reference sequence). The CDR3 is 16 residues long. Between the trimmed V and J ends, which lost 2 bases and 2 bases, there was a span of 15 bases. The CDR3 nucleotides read TGTGCCAGCAGTTTAGGCCCGGCCAGGGGAAACACTGAAGCTTTCTTT. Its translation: CASSLGPARGNTEAFF.

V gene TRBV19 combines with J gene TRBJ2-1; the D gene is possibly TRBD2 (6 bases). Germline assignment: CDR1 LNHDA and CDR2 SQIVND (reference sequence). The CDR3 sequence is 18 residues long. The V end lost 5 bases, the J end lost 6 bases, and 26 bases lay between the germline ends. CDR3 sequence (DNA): TGTGCCAGTAGTGTGCCCCTGAGACGGGGGATGGGAGGCAATGAGCAGTTCTTC. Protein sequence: CASSVPLRRGMGGNEQFF.

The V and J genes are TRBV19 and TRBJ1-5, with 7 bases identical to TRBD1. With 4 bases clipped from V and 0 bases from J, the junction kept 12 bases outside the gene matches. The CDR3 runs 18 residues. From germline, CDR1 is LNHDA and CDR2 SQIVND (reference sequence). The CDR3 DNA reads TGTGCCAGTAGTACCGAGACAGGGTATGGTGTTAGCAATCAGCCCCAGCATTTT. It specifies CASSTETGYGVSNQPQHF.

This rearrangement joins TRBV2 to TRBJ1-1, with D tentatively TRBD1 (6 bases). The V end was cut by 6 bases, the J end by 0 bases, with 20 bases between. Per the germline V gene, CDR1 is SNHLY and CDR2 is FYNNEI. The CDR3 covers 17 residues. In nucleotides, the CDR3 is TGTGCCAGCAGGATCGACAATGGTACAGGGTTGAACACTGAAGCTTTCTTT. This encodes CASRIDNGTGLNTEAFF.

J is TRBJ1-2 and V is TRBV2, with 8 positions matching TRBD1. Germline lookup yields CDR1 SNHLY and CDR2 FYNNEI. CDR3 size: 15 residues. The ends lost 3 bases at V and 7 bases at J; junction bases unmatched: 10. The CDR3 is CASSDRTGFQSGYTF. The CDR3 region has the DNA TGTGCCAGCAGTGATCGGACAGGGTTCCAGAGTGGCTACACCTTC.

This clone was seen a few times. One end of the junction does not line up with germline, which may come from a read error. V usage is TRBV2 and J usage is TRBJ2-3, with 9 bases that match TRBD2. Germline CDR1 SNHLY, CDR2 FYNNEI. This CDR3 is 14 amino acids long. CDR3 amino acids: CASSQGTSRDTQYF. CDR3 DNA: TGTGCCAGCAGTCAGGGGACTAGCAGAGATACGCAGTATTTT.